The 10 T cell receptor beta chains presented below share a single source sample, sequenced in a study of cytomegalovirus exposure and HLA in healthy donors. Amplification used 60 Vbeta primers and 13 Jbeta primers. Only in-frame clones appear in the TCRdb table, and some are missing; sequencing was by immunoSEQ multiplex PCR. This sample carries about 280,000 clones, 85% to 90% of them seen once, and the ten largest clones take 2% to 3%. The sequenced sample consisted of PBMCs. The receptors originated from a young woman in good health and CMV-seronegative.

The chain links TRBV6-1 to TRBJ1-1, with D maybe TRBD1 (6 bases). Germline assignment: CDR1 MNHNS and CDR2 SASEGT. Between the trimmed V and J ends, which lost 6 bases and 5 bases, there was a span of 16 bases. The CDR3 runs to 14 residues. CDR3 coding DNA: TGTGCCAGCAGCGGAACAGGGAAGAGGACTGAAGCTTTCTTT. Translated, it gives CASSGTGKRTEAFF.

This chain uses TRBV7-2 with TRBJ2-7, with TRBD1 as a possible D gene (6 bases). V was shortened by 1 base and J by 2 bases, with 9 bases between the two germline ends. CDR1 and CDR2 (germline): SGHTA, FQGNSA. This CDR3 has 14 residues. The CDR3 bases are TGTGCCAGCAGCTTAGGACAGGTAGCCTACGAGCAGTACTTC. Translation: CASSLGQVAYEQYF.

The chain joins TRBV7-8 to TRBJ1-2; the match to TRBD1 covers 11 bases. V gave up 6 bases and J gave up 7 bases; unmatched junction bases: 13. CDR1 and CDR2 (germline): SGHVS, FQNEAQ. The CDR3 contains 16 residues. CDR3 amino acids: CASSPEAGQGASGYTF. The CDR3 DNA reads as TGTGCCAGCAGTCCAGAGGCTGGACAGGGGGCTTCTGGCTACACCTTC. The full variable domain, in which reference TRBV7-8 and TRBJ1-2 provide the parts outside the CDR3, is GAGVSQSPRYKVAKRGQDVALRCDPISGHVSLFWYQQALGQGPEFLTYFQNEAQLDKSGLPSDRFFAERPEGSVSTLKIQRTQQEDSAVYLCASSPEAGQGASGYTFGSGTRLTVV.

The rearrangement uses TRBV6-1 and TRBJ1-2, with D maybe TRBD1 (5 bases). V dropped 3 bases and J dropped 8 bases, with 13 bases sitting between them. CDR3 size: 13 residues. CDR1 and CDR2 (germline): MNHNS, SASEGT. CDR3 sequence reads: CASSEEGQRGYTF. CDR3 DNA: TGTGCCAGCAGTGAGGAGGGGCAGAGGGGCTACACCTTC.

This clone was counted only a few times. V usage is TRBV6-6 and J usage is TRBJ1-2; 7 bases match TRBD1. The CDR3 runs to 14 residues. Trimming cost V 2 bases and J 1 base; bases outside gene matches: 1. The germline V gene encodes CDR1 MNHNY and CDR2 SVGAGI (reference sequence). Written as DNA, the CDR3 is TGTGCCAGCAGTTACCGGGACAGTAACTATGGCTACACCTTC. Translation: CASSYRDSNYGYTF.

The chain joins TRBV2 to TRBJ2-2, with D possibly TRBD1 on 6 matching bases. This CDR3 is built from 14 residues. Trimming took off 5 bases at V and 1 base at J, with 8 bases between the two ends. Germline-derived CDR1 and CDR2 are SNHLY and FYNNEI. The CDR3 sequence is CASSFRGNTGELFF. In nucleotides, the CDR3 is TGTGCCAGCAGTTTCAGGGGGAACACCGGGGAGCTGTTTTTT.

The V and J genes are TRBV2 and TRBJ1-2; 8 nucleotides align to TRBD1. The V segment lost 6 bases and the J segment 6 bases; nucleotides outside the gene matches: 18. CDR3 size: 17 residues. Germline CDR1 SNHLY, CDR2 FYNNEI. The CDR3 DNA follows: TGTGCCAGCAGCGGTCGGGACAGGATAACCTCTACCGATGGCTACACCTTC. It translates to CASSGRDRITSTDGYTF.

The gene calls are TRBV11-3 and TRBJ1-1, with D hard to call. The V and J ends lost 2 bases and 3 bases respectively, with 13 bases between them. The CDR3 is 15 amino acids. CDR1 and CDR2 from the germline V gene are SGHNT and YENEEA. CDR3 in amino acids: CASSLLKGGYTEAFF. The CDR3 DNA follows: TGTGCCAGCAGCTTACTCAAGGGAGGGTACACTGAAGCTTTCTTT.

The CDR3 spells CASSFPRYSLTDTQYF. Written as DNA, the CDR3 is TGTGCCAGCAGCTTCCCTAGGTACTCTCTCACAGATACGCAGTATTTT. This chain uses TRBV7-2 with TRBJ2-3, with D unclear. Trimming cost V 3 bases and J 2 bases, with 15 bases left between them. The CDR3 length is 16 residues. Per the germline V gene, CDR1 is SGHTA and CDR2 is FQGNSA.

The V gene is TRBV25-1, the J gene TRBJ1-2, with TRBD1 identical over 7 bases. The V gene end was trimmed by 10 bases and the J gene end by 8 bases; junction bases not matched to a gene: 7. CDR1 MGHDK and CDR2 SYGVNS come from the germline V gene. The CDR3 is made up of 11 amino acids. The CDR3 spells CATVQGIGYTF. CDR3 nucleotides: TGTGCCACCGTACAGGGGATCGGCTACACCTTC.